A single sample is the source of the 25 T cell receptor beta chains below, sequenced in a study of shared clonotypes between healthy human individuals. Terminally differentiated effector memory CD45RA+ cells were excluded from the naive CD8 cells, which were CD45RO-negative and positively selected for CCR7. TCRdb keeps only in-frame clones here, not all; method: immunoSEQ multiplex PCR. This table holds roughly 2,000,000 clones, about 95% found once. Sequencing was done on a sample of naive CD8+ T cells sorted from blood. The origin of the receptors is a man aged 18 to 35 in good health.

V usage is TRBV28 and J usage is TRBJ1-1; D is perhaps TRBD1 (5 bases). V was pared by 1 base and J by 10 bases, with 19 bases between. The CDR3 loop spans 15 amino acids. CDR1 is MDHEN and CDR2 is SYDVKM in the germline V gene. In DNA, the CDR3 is TGTGCCAGCAGTTTATCCCTCCCCGCATCACAGGCAGCTTTCTTT. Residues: CASSLSLPASQAAFF.

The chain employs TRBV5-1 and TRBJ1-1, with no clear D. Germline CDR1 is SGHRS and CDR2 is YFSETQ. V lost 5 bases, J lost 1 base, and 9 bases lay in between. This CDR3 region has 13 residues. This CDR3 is CASSPWANTEAFF. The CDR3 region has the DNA TGCGCCAGCAGTCCCTGGGCGAACACTGAAGCTTTCTTT.

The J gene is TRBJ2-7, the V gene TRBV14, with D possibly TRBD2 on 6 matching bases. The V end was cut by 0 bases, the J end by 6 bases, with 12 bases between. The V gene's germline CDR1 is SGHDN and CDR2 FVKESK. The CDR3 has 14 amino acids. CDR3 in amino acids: CASSQEGGVSEQYF. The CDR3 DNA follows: TGTGCCAGCAGCCAAGAAGGCGGGGTTTCCGAGCAGTACTTC.

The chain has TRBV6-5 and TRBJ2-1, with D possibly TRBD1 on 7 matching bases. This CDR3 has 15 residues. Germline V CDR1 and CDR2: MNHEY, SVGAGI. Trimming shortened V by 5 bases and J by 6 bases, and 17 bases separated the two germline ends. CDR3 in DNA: TGTGCCAGCAGTCCCGAGGAGGGGGCCCTCAATGAGCAGTTCTTC. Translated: CASSPEEGALNEQFF.

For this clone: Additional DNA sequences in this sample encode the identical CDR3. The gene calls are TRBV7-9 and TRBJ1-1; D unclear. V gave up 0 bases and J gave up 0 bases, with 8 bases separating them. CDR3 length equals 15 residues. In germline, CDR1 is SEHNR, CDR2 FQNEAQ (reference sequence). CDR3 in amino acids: CASSLASGMNTEAFF. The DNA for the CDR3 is TGTGCCAGCAGCTTAGCGTCGGGCATGAACACTGAAGCTTTCTTT. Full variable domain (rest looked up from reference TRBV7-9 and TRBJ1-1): DTGVSQNPRHKITKRGQNVTFRCDPISEHNRLYWYRQTLGQGPEFLTYFQNEAQLEKSRLLSDRFSAERPKGSFSTLEIQRTEQGDSAMYLCASSLASGMNTEAFFGQGTRLTVV.

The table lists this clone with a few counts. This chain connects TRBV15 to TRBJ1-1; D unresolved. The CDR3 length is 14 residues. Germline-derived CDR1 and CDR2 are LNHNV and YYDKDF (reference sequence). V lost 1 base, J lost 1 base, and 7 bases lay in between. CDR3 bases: TGTGCCACCAGCAGAGGGGCAGGGAACACTGAAGCTTTCTTT. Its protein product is CATSRGAGNTEAFF.

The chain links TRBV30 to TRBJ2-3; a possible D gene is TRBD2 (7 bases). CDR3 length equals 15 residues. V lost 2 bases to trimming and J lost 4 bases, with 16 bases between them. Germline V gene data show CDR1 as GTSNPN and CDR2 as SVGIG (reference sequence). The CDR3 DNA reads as TGTGCCTGGAGTTTGAGGGGGGGACCCCCAGATACGCAGTATTTT. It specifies CAWSLRGGPPDTQYF.

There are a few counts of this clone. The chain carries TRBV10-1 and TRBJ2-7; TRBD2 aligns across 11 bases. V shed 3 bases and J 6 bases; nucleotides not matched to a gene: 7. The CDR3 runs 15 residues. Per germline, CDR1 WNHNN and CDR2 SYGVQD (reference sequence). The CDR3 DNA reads TGCGCCAGCAGTGAAACTAGCGGGGGCCTGGGCGAGCAGTACTTC. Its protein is CASSETSGGLGEQYF.

The CDR3, as DNA: TGTGCCAGCAGCTTAGGGCCCCAAACCGAGCAGTTCTTC. Residues: CASSLGPQTEQFF. The J gene is TRBJ2-1, the V gene TRBV7-6; D is ambiguous. The CDR3 is 13 residues long. Trimming stripped 1 base from V and 10 bases from J, with 11 bases between. CDR1 is SGHVS and CDR2 is FNYEAQ in the germline V gene.

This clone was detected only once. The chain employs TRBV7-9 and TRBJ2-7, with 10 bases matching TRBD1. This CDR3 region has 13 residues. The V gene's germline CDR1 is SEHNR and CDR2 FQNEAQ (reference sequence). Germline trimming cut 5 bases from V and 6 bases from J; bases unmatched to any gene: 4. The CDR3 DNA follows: TGTGCCAGCAGCGGGACAGGGGAAGGCGAGCAGTACTTC. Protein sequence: CASSGTGEGEQYF.

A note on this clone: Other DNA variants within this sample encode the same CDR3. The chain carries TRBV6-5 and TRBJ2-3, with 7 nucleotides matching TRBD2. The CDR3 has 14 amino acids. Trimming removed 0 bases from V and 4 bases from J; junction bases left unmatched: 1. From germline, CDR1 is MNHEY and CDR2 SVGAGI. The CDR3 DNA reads TGTGCCAGCAGTTACTCGCTAGCGGCAGATACGCAGTATTTT. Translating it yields CASSYSLAADTQYF.

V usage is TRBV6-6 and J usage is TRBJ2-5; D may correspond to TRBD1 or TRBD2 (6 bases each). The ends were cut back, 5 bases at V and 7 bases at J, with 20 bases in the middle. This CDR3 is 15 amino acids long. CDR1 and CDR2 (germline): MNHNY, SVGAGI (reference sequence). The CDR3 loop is CASSRRDTPDGTQYF. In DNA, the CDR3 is TGTGCCAGCAGTAGGAGGGACACCCCCGACGGGACCCAGTACTTC.

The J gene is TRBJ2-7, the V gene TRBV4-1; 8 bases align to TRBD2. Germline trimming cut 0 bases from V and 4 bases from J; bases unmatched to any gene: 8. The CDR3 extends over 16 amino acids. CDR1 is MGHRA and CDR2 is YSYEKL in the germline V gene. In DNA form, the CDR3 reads TGCGCCAGCAGCCAAGAAGATCCCGGGGGGGCTTACGAGCAGTACTTC. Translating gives CASSQEDPGGAYEQYF.

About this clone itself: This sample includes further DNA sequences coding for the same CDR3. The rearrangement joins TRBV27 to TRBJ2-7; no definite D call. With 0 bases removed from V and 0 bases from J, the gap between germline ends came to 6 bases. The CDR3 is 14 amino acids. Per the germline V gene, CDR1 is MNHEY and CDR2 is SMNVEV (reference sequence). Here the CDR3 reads CASSLSGHSYEQYF. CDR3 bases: TGTGCCAGCAGTTTATCGGGCCACTCCTACGAGCAGTACTTC.

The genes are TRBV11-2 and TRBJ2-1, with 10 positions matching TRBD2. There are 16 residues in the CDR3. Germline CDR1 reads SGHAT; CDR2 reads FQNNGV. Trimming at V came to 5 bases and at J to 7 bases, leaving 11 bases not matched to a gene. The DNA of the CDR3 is TGTGCCAGCAGCCCCAGTCCAGCGGGGGGGCAAAATGAGCAGTTCTTC. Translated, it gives CASSPSPAGGQNEQFF.

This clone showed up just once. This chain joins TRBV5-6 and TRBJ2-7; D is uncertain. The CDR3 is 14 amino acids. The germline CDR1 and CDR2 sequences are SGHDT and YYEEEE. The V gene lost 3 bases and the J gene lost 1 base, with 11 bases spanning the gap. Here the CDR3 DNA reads TGTGCCAGCAGCTATAATGGAAGGTCCTACGAGCAGTACTTC. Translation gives CASSYNGRSYEQYF.

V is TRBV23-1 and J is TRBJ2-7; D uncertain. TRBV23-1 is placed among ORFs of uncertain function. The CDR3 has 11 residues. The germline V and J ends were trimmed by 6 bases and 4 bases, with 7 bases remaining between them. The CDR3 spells CASSPTYEQYF. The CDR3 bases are TGCGCCAGCAGCCCCACGTACGAGCAGTACTTC.

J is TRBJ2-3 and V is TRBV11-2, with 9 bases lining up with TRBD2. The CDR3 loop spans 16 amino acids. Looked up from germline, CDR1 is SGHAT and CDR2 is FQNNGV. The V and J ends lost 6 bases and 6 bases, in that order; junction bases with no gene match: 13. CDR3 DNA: TGTGCCAGCAGGGGACTAGCTGGGGGTAAGATGGATACGCAGTATTTT. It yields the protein CASRGLAGGKMDTQYF.

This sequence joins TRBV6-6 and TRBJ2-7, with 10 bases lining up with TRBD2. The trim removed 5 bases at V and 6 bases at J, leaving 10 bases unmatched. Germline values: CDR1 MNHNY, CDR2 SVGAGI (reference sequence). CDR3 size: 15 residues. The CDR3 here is CASSVEAGGPGEQYF. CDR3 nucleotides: TGTGCCAGCAGTGTTGAAGCGGGAGGGCCGGGCGAGCAGTACTTC.

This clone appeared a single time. CDR3 DNA sequence: TGTGCCAGCAGTTCCTCACTAGCGGGAGTAAGCACAGATACGCAGTATTTT. Protein: CASSSSLAGVSTDTQYF. The chain uses TRBV28 and TRBJ2-3; 11 bases are a match to TRBD2. This CDR3 is built from 17 residues. J gave up 0 bases and V 4 bases, and 6 bases lay outside the gene matches. CDR1 MDHEN and CDR2 SYDVKM come from the germline V gene.

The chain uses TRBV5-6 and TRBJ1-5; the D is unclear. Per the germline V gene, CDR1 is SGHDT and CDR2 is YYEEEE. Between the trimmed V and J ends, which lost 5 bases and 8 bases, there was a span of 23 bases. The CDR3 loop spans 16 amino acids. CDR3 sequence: CASRPSALGRNKPQHF. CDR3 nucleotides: TGTGCCAGCAGACCCTCCGCTCTCGGAAGAAATAAGCCCCAGCATTTT.

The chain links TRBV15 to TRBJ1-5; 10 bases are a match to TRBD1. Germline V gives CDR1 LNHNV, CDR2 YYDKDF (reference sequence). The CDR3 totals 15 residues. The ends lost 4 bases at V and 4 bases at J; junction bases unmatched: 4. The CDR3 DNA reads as TGTGCCACCAGCATTGGGACAGGGGAAAATCAGCCCCAGCATTTT. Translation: CATSIGTGENQPQHF.

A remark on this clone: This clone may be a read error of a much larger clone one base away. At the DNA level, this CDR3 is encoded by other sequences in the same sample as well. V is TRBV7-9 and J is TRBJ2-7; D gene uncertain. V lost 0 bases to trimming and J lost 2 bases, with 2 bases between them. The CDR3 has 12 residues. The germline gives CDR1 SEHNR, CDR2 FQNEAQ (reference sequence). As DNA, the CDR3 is TGTGCCAGCAGCTTAGCCACCTACGAGCAGTACTTC. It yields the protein CASSLATYEQYF.

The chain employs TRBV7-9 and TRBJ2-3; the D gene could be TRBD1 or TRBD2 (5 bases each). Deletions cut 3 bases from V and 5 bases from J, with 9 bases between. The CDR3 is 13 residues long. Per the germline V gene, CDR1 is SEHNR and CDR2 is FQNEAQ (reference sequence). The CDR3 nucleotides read TGTGCCAGCAGCTTGGGGACCGGAGATACGCAGTATTTT. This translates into CASSLGTGDTQYF.

CDR3 sequence (DNA): TGTGCCAGTAGTCAGCCCGGGCCCACATCCTACGAGCAGTACTTC. This translates into CASSQPGPTSYEQYF. The chain couples TRBV19 to TRBJ2-7; D gene ambiguous. The CDR3 is 15 residues long. Germline assignment: CDR1 LNHDA and CDR2 SQIVND (reference sequence). V shed 5 bases and J shed 1 base, with 15 bases lying between them.